The 20 T cell receptor beta chains reported below all come from one sample, sequenced in a study of blood T cell repertoires in COVID-19. The table came from immunoSEQ multiplex PCR; TCRdb's copy has only in-frame clones and leaves some out. This table has some 430,000 clones, about 90% appearing once. The sequenced material came from PBMCs or T cells enriched from blood (not recorded which). The receptors stem from a man between 18 and 29 years old who had recovered from COVID-19.

The V gene is TRBV5-1, the J gene TRBJ2-5, with 12 positions matching TRBD2. The CDR3 totals 16 residues. V trimming: 1 base; J trimming: 5 bases; junction bases outside the gene matches: 6. Germline V gene data show CDR1 as SGHRS and CDR2 as YFSETQ. The CDR3 here is CASSLSSGRAGETQYF. In DNA, the CDR3 is TGCGCCAGCAGCTTGTCTAGCGGGAGGGCCGGTGAGACCCAGTACTTC.

The gene calls are TRBV2 and TRBJ2-1, with TRBD1 identical over 8 bases. V dropped 4 bases and J dropped 3; count of bases not matched to a gene: 5. The CDR3 spans 15 residues. CDR1 and CDR2 (germline): SNHLY, FYNNEI. CDR3 DNA sequence: TGTGCCAGCAGTGGAACCGGGACAGGCTACAATGAGCAGTTCTTC. Translated: CASSGTGTGYNEQFF.

This chain joins TRBV9 and TRBJ1-4; 7 bases are a match to TRBD1. The CDR3 is made up of 14 amino acids. Trimming cost V 0 bases and J 5 bases; bases outside gene matches: 1. The germline V gene encodes CDR1 SGDLS and CDR2 YYNGEE. CDR3 sequence (DNA): TGTGCCAGCAGCGTAGACAGGGGAAATGAAAAACTGTTTTTT. It encodes CASSVDRGNEKLFF.

J is TRBJ1-3 and V is TRBV19; 8 positions match TRBD1. Germline assignment: CDR1 LNHDA and CDR2 SQIVND (reference sequence). The CDR3 extends over 14 amino acids. Trimming at V came to 7 bases and at J to 2 bases, leaving 4 bases not matched to a gene. CDR3 nucleotides: TGTGCCAGTATTGGGGACAGGCCTGGAAACACCATATATTTT. Translating it yields CASIGDRPGNTIYF. The whole variable domain, filled in from reference TRBV19 and TRBJ1-3, reads DGGITQSPKYLFRKEGQNVTLSCEQNLNHDAMYWYRQDPGQGLRLIYYSQIVNDFQKGDIAEGYSVSREKKESFPLTVTSAQKNPTAFYLCASIGDRPGNTIYFGEGSWLTVV.

The chain combines TRBV5-1 with TRBJ2-7; 11 bases line up with TRBD1. J gave up 5 bases and V 4 bases, and 8 bases lay outside the gene matches. CDR1 and CDR2 from the germline V gene are SGHRS and YFSETQ. The CDR3 spans 15 residues. The CDR3 DNA reads as TGCGCCAGCAGCCTGGATTGGGACAGGGGGAACGAGCAGTACTTC. This sequence encodes CASSLDWDRGNEQYF.

This clone came up once. V is TRBV9 and J is TRBJ1-2, with a possible D match to TRBD1 (6 bases). Deletions cut 5 bases from V and 5 bases from J, with 22 bases between. Germline loops: CDR1 SGDLS, CDR2 YYNGEE. This CDR3 is built from 16 residues. CDR3 in amino acids: CASSPRAGAGLYGYTF. The DNA of the CDR3 is TGTGCCAGCAGTCCAAGGGCGGGGGCCGGACTATATGGCTACACCTTC.

This rearrangement joins TRBV7-2 to TRBJ1-5; 9 bases match TRBD1. Germline V gives CDR1 SGHTA, CDR2 FQGNSA. J lost 4 bases, V lost 5 bases, and 6 bases had no gene match. This CDR3 has 15 residues. The CDR3 DNA is TGTGCCAGCAGCCTCTGGACAGGGGCAAATCAGCCCCAGCATTTT. Its protein product is CASSLWTGANQPQHF.

This chain uses TRBV9 with TRBJ2-1, with 7 bases aligning to TRBD1. Germline V gives CDR1 SGDLS, CDR2 YYNGEE. Trimming cost V 3 bases and J 0 bases; bases outside gene matches: 3. This CDR3 contains 15 residues. The CDR3 DNA reads TGTGCCAGCAGCGCCGACAGGGCCTCCTACAATGAGCAGTTCTTC. Protein: CASSADRASYNEQFF. Combining the CDR3 with reference TRBV9 and TRBJ2-1 gives the whole variable domain DSGVTQTPKHLITATGQRVTLRCSPRSGDLSVYWYQQSLDQGLQFLIQYYNGEERAKGNILERFSAQQFPDLHSELNLSSLELGDSALYFCASSADRASYNEQFFGPGTRLTVL.

This clone was picked up a small number of times. The chain carries TRBV5-4 and TRBJ2-7, with 10 bases that match TRBD2. J lost 1 base, V lost 4 bases, and 8 bases had no gene match. The CDR3 has 16 residues. The germline CDR1 and CDR2 sequences are SGHNT and YYREEE (reference sequence). The CDR3 DNA is TGTGCCAGCAGCACCAAAAGCGGGAGGGCTTCCTACGAGCAGTACTTC. Its translation: CASSTKSGRASYEQYF.

This chain joins TRBV6-5 and TRBJ2-5, with 8 bases matching TRBD2. V lost 8 bases, J lost 5 bases, and 10 bases stayed unmatched. This CDR3 comprises 14 residues. The germline V gene encodes CDR1 MNHEY and CDR2 SVGAGI. The CDR3 DNA reads as TGTGCCAGCGCAGACCGGGGGGGCGTGGAGACCCAGTACTTC. Its translation is CASADRGGVETQYF.

The chain combines TRBV30 with TRBJ1-5; 7 bases map to TRBD1. V shed 1 base, J shed 6 bases, and the junction held 3 bases outside the gene matches. The CDR3 spans 13 residues. Germline assignment: CDR1 GTSNPN and CDR2 SVGIG (reference sequence). The CDR3 region has the DNA TGTGCCTGGAGTGGACAGGGCCTTCAGCCCCAGCATTTT. It specifies CAWSGQGLQPQHF.

The rearrangement joins TRBV7-3 to TRBJ2-3; TRBD2 matches at 13 bases. Germline values: CDR1 SGHTA, CDR2 FQGTGA. After removal of 1 base from V and 5 bases from J, the junction contained 15 bases not matched to a gene. The CDR3 length is 20 residues. CDR3 residues: CASSLRRGLAGEGVGDTQYF. The CDR3 DNA reads as TGTGCCAGCAGCTTAAGGAGAGGACTAGCGGGAGAAGGTGTTGGAGATACGCAGTATTTT.

The chain has TRBV10-3 and TRBJ1-1; no clear D. V lost 0 bases, J lost 10 bases, and 9 bases lay in between. This CDR3 contains 12 residues. Germline V gives CDR1 ENHRY, CDR2 SYGVKD. CDR3 protein: CAISESPGLAFF. As DNA, the CDR3 is TGTGCCATCAGTGAGTCTCCGGGTCTAGCTTTCTTT.

The CDR3 spells CASSRLLGLAGGRDNEQFF. The CDR3 nucleotides read TGTGCCAGCAGTCGTCTCTTGGGACTAGCGGGAGGTAGGGACAATGAGCAGTTCTTC. The rearrangement uses TRBV28 and TRBJ2-1, with TRBD2 identical over 15 bases. Germline values: CDR1 MDHEN, CDR2 SYDVKM. V shed 5 bases, J shed 5 bases, and the junction held 13 bases outside the gene matches. The CDR3 is 19 residues long.

This rearrangement joins TRBV28 to TRBJ2-1; 13 nucleotides match TRBD2. The CDR3 runs 15 residues. Unmatched junction bases numbered 3, after V lost 2 bases and J lost 8 bases. The V gene's germline CDR1 is MDHEN and CDR2 SYDVKM. This chain's CDR3 is CASSLKGLAGYEQFF. In DNA, the CDR3 is TGTGCCAGCAGTTTAAAGGGACTAGCGGGATATGAGCAGTTCTTC.

The V call is TRBV4-2, the J call TRBJ2-5, with D possibly TRBD2 on 5 matching bases. The CDR3 consists of 14 residues. Germline V gene sequence: CDR1 LGHNA, CDR2 YNFKEQ. Deletions cut 4 bases from V and 2 bases from J, with 11 bases between. The CDR3, as DNA: TGTGCCAGCAGCCCCCCGGGGAGACAAGAGACCCAGTACTTC. Translation: CASSPPGRQETQYF.

The chain has TRBV4-1 and TRBJ2-3, with D perhaps matching TRBD2 (5 bases). Trimming shortened V by 4 bases and J by 4 bases, and 12 bases separated the two germline ends. The CDR3 has 14 residues. Germline values: CDR1 MGHRA, CDR2 YSYEKL. The CDR3 DNA reads TGCGCCAGCAGCCTAGAACTACTAGCAGATACGCAGTATTTT. Its protein is CASSLELLADTQYF.

The rearrangement uses TRBV3-1 (or the pseudogene TRBV3-2) and TRBJ2-7; tentatively, D is TRBD2 (6 bases). V shed 1 base and J shed 2 bases, with 9 bases lying between them. The CDR3 totals 14 residues. Germline CDR1 reads LGHDT; CDR2 reads YNNKEL (reference sequence). CDR3 bases: TGTGCCAGCAGCCAAGGCACTAGCACCTACGAGCAGTACTTC. Amino acids: CASSQGTSTYEQYF.

This chain connects TRBV19 to TRBJ2-2, with a possible D match to TRBD2 (6 bases). Germline V gives CDR1 LNHDA, CDR2 SQIVND (reference sequence). The V gene lost 4 bases and the J gene lost 4 bases, with 7 bases spanning the gap. This CDR3 contains 13 residues. The DNA of the CDR3 is TGTGCCAGTAGTAAACTAGCCACCGGGGAGCTGTTTTTT. Protein product: CASSKLATGELFF.

The chain links TRBV9 to TRBJ2-7, with D uncertain. CDR3 length: 14 residues. Trimming pared 1 base from V and 5 bases from J, leaving 13 bases between. Germline CDR1 is SGDLS and CDR2 is YYNGEE. In DNA form, the CDR3 reads TGTGCCAGCAGCGTAAGAGGAGATATCCACGAGCAGTACTTC. Its translation is CASSVRGDIHEQYF.